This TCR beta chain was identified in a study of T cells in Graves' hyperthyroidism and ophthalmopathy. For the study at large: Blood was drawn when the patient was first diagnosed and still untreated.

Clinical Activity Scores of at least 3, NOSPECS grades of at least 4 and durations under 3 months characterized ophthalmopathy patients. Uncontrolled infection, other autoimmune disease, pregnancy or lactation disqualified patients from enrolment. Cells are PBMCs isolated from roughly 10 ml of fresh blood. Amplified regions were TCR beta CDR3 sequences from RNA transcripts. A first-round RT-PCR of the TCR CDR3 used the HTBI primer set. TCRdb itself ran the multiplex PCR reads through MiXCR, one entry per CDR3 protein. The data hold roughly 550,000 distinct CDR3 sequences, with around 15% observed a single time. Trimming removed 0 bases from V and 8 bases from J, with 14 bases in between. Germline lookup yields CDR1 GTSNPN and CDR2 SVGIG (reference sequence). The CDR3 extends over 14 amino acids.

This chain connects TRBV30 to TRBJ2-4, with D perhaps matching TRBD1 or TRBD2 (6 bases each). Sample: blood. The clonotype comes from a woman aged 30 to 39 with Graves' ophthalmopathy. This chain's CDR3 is CAWSVLGGSDIQYF. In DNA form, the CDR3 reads TGTGCCTGGAGTGTATTGGGGGGCTCGGACATTCAGTACTTC.